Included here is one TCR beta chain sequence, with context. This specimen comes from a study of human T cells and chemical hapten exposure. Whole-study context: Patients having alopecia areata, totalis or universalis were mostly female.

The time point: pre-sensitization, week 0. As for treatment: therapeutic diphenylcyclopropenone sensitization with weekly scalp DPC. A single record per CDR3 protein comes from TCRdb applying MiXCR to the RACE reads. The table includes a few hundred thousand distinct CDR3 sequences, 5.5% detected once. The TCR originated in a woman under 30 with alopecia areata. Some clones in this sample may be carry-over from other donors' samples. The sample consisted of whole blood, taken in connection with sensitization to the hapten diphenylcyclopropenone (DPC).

DNA for the CDR3: TGCGCCAGCTCCGCGGGGCTAGCGGGAGAGACCCAGTACTTC. Its protein is CASSAGLAGETQYF. The genes are TRBV5-1 and TRBJ2-5; TRBD2 aligns across 8 bases. The J segment lost 4 bases and the V segment lost 7 bases, leaving 9 bases of the junction unmatched. Germline V gives CDR1 SGHRS, CDR2 YFSETQ. The CDR3 runs 14 residues.